The rows below give T cell receptor beta chains drawn from one sample of a study of T cell changes during pregnancy in multiple sclerosis. Libraries were prepared by immunoSEQ multiplex PCR; TCRdb keeps only in-frame clonotypes and omits some of them. The sample lists some 70,000 clones; approximately 92% were seen once. Sequencing used CD8+ T cells from peripheral blood mononuclear cells, obtained in the third trimester of pregnancy. The receptors shown here come from a female donor in good health, enrolled as a control in a pregnancy study. Each CDR3 is given with its conserved first and last residue. D genes are given only for firm matches. Expanded clones get a size class; other rows say once, few or many, or leave the size out.

V gene	D gene	J gene	clone size	CDR3 protein	CDR3 DNA
TRBV4-3	TRBD1	TRBJ1-2	-	CASSHNLGDSYGYTF	TGCGCCAGCAGCCATAACCTAGGGGACAGCTATGGCTACACCTTC
TRBV27	TRBD2	TRBJ2-7	once	CATGRVSYEQYF	TGTGCCACCGGGAGGGTTTCCTACGAGCAGTACTTC
TRBV7-9	-	TRBJ2-3	-	CASSFTGGVDTQYF	TGTGCCAGCAGCTTCACCGGGGGTGTAGATACGCAGTATTTT
TRBV19	-	TRBJ2-7	-	CASSISKRTQSGYEQYF	TGTGCCAGTAGTATTTCCAAAAGGACCCAGTCGGGGTACGAGCAGTACTTC
TRBV4-2	-	TRBJ1-2	-	CASSQEVGGSGYTF	TGTGCCAGCAGCCAAGAGGTTGGGGGGTCTGGCTACACCTTC
TRBV7-6	TRBD1	TRBJ2-1	-	CASSLATGTGSNEQFF	TGTGCCAGCAGCTTAGCCACCGGGACAGGGAGTAATGAGCAGTTCTTC
TRBV29-1	TRBD2	TRBJ2-1	-	CSVLAAVPRNEQFF	TGCAGCGTCCTAGCGGCAGTTCCCCGCAATGAGCAGTTCTTC
TRBV30	-	TRBJ2-2	few	CAWSVAGFTGELFF	TGTGCCTGGAGTGTTGCGGGTTTCACCGGGGAGCTGTTTTTT
TRBV5-1	-	TRBJ2-3	-	CASSLGQASTDTQYF	TGCGCCAGCAGCTTGGGACAGGCCAGCACAGATACGCAGTATTTT
TRBV27	TRBD1	TRBJ1-2	-	CASSGQGYGYTF	TGTGCCAGCAGTGGACAGGGCTATGGCTACACCTTC
TRBV27	TRBD1	TRBJ1-2	-	CASSLTGVGYGYTF	TGTGCCAGCAGTTTAACAGGGGTCGGCTATGGCTACACCTTC
TRBV13	-	TRBJ1-1	-	CASSLTGTVNTEAFF	TGTGCCAGCAGCCTTACGGGAACCGTGAACACTGAAGCTTTCTTT
TRBV19	TRBD1	TRBJ2-7	-	CASSIFFRDRGNEQYF	TGTGCCAGTAGTATATTTTTCCGGGACAGAGGGAACGAGCAGTACTTC
TRBV9	-	TRBJ2-7	-	CASSAGGGASGEQYF	TGTGCCAGCAGCGCAGGAGGGGGGGCCTCGGGCGAGCAGTACTTC
TRBV12-5	TRBD2	TRBJ2-1	-	CASAPTSGSSYNEQFF	TGTGCTAGTGCCCCGACTAGCGGAAGCTCCTACAATGAGCAGTTCTTC
TRBV19	-	TRBJ2-7	-	CASSVGDSPYEQYF	TGTGCCAGTAGTGTGGGAGACTCCCCCTACGAGCAGTACTTC
TRBV19	TRBD2	TRBJ2-1	-	CASSSWEGGGRSYNEQFF	TGTGCCAGTAGTTCGTGGGAGGGCGGGGGGCGCTCCTACAATGAGCAGTTCTTC
TRBV19	-	TRBJ2-7	-	CASSITSRAYEQYF	TGTGCCAGTAGTATAACGTCCAGGGCTTACGAGCAGTACTTC
TRBV7-6	-	TRBJ2-7	-	CASSLGQGNSYEQYF	TGTGCCAGCAGCTTAGGCCAGGGAAACTCCTACGAGCAGTACTTC
TRBV9	-	TRBJ2-3	-	CASRPDTNADTQYF	TGTGCCAGCAGACCCGACACAAACGCAGATACGCAGTATTTT
TRBV27	-	TRBJ1-1	-	CASSSGDTEAFF	TGTGCCAGCAGTTCGGGGGACACTGAAGCTTTCTTT
TRBV19	-	TRBJ2-1	-	CASSIPAVKGNEQFF	TGTGCCAGTAGTATTCCGGCAGTTAAGGGGAATGAGCAGTTCTTC
TRBV4-2	-	TRBJ2-1	-	CASSHAGNNEQFF	TGTGCCAGCAGCCATGCCGGGAACAATGAGCAGTTCTTC
TRBV7-2	-	TRBJ2-7	-	CASSHKGGYEQYF	TGTGCCAGCAGTCATAAAGGGGGCTACGAGCAGTACTTC
TRBV27	-	TRBJ2-7	-	CASSPANGEQYF	TGTGCCAGCAGCCCAGCGAACGGCGAGCAGTACTTC
TRBV5-4	TRBD1	TRBJ1-4	-	CASSWGQGSEKLFF	TGTGCCAGCAGCTGGGGACAGGGTAGCGAAAAACTGTTTTTT
TRBV5-1	-	TRBJ2-6	-	CASSLAGSDLSGANVLTF	TGCGCCAGCAGCTTGGCAGGGTCCGATCTCTCTGGGGCCAACGTCCTGACTTTC
TRBV7-9	-	TRBJ1-1	-	CASSLEVGGLSEAFF	TGTGCCAGCAGCTTAGAGGTCGGAGGGTTAAGTGAAGCTTTCTTT
TRBV7-2	TRBD1	TRBJ1-1	few	CASSFWTGNTEAFF	TGTGCCAGCAGCTTTTGGACAGGGAACACTGAAGCTTTCTTT
TRBV13	-	TRBJ1-1	-	CASSLGLEGNTEAFF	TGTGCCAGCAGCTTAGGGTTGGAGGGGAACACTGAAGCTTTCTTT
TRBV4-3	TRBD1	TRBJ1-2	-	CASSHDRGTYGYTF	TGCGCCAGCAGCCACGACAGGGGAACCTATGGCTACACCTTC
TRBV5-1	TRBD1	TRBJ1-5	once	CASSLEGQENQPQHF	TGCGCCAGCAGCTTGGAAGGACAGGAAAATCAGCCCCAGCATTTT
TRBV6-4	TRBD1	TRBJ2-2	-	CASSDSDRGSTGELFF	TGTGCCAGCAGTGACTCCGACAGGGGGAGCACCGGGGAGCTGTTTTTT
TRBV5-4	-	TRBJ1-3	-	CASSFDAGTIYF	TGTGCCAGCAGCTTTGACGCGGGCACCATATATTTT
TRBV2	TRBD1	TRBJ2-2	once	CASSEVQGARRDGELFF	TGTGCCAGCAGTGAAGTACAGGGGGCGCGAAGAGACGGGGAGCTGTTTTTT
TRBV4-1	TRBD2	TRBJ2-1	once	CASSLRAGDTYNEQFF	TGCGCCAGCAGCCTGAGAGCGGGGGATACCTACAATGAGCAGTTCTTC
TRBV7-9	TRBD1	TRBJ1-1	-	CASSRDSKTTEAFF	TGTGCCAGCAGCCGGGACAGCAAGACCACTGAAGCTTTCTTT
TRBV7-6	TRBD1	TRBJ2-1	-	CASSLVTGGRYEQFF	TGTGCCAGCAGCTTAGTAACAGGGGGCAGGTATGAGCAGTTCTTC
TRBV4-1	TRBD1	TRBJ1-2	few	CASSGALTGGYGYTF	TGCGCCAGCAGCGGCGCCCTAACAGGGGGCTATGGCTACACCTTC
TRBV30	TRBD1	TRBJ1-1	few	CAWSTTGTNTEAFF	TGTGCCTGGAGTACGACAGGGACGAACACTGAAGCTTTCTTT
TRBV14	-	TRBJ2-2	-	CASSQRQENTGELFF	TGTGCCAGCAGCCAAAGACAGGAGAACACCGGGGAGCTGTTTTTT
TRBV19	TRBD1	TRBJ1-1	few	CASSLTGVWTEAFF	TGTGCCAGTAGTCTAACAGGGGTATGGACTGAAGCTTTCTTT
TRBV7-9	-	TRBJ1-1	-	CASSLIDFEAFF	TGTGCCAGCAGCTTAATCGACTTTGAAGCTTTCTTT
TRBV4-3	-	TRBJ1-2	-	CASSQSEGSNYGYTF	TGCGCCAGCAGCCAGTCCGAGGGTTCTAACTATGGCTACACCTTC
TRBV10-3	-	TRBJ1-2	-	CAISEWDSAPYGYTF	TGTGCCATCAGTGAATGGGACTCTGCCCCCTATGGCTACACCTTC
TRBV4-3	TRBD1	TRBJ2-7	once	CASSLSRQGNYEQYF	TGCGCCAGCAGCCTGTCCAGACAGGGAAACTACGAGCAGTACTTC
TRBV4-1	-	TRBJ1-2	-	CASSQDMEVYGYTF	TGCGCCAGCAGCCAAGATATGGAGGTTTATGGCTACACCTTC
TRBV7-2	-	TRBJ2-7	once	CASSLGKGYWTYEQYF	TGTGCCAGCAGCTTAGGGAAGGGGTATTGGACCTACGAGCAGTACTTC
TRBV7-8	-	TRBJ2-7	-	CASSLAGAYEQYF	TGTGCCAGCAGCTTAGCCGGGGCCTACGAGCAGTACTTC
TRBV4-1	TRBD2	TRBJ2-3	-	CASSLTLAGGSLDTDTQYF	TGCGCCAGCAGCCTTACACTAGCGGGGGGATCATTGGACACAGATACGCAGTATTTT
TRBV5-1	-	TRBJ1-1	once	CASSHAGISEAFF	TGCGCCAGCAGCCATGCAGGGATATCGGAAGCTTTCTTT
TRBV7-9	TRBD1	TRBJ1-5	-	CASSSTGGAKDQPQHF	TGTGCCAGCAGCTCGACAGGGGGCGCGAAGGATCAGCCCCAGCATTTT
TRBV12-5	TRBD1	TRBJ1-2	-	CASGASGTGPYGYTF	TGTGCTAGTGGTGCCTCCGGGACAGGGCCATATGGCTACACCTTC
TRBV6-1	-	TRBJ2-1	-	CASILGSEQFF	TGTGCCAGCATCCTTGGTAGTGAGCAGTTCTTC
TRBV27	-	TRBJ1-4	-	CASSLYPATNEKLFF	TGTGCCAGCAGTTTATATCCAGCAACTAATGAAAAACTGTTTTTT
TRBV4-1	-	TRBJ1-2	-	CASSGEGYGYTF	TGCGCCAGCAGCGGGGAGGGCTATGGCTACACCTTC
TRBV11-2	-	TRBJ2-7	-	CASSFGTPRYEQYF	TGTGCCAGCAGCTTCGGGACTCCCCGTTACGAGCAGTACTTC
TRBV5-1	-	TRBJ1-1	-	CASRYPKDRMNTEAFF	TGCGCCAGCAGATACCCTAAGGACAGAATGAACACTGAAGCTTTCTTT
TRBV5-1	TRBD1	TRBJ2-7	-	CASRSGQSYEQYF	TGCGCCAGCAGATCGGGACAGTCCTACGAGCAGTACTTC
TRBV4-1	TRBD1	TRBJ1-5	-	CASSQFGTDNQPQHF	TGCGCCAGCAGCCAATTCGGGACAGACAATCAGCCCCAGCATTTT